The sequence of this T cell receptor beta chain was determined in a study of spatial heterogeneity in lung cancer. V gave up 0 bases and J gave up 3 bases; unmatched junction bases: 3. CDR1 is DFQATT and CDR2 is SNEGSKA in the germline V gene (reference sequence). This CDR3 contains 16 residues. Regarding time point: blood at routine non-recurrence follow-up after resection. No cells were sorted before sequencing. The whole RNA sequenced was extracted from tumor, nontumor lung or frozen PBMC. Study-wide results and limits: There were more appearances of ubiquitous expanded tumor TCRs in blood at resection than at follow-up.

MiXCR was run by TCRdb on the 5' RACE reads, yielding one entry per CDR3 protein. The sample includes under 150,000 distinct CDR3 sequences, approximately 12% of them seen just once. On this clonotype: Antigen: not known.

The V gene is TRBV20-1, the J gene TRBJ2-2; TRBD2 matches at 11 bases. The sequences come from PBMCs, collected at follow-up. This receptor was identified in a male donor with early-stage non-small cell lung cancer. The CDR3 DNA follows: TGCAGTGCTAGAGATAGACTAGCGGGGTACACCGGGGAGCTGTTTTTT. Its protein is CSARDRLAGYTGELFF.